The 13 T cell receptor beta chains given below trace back to one sample, sequenced in a study of shared clonotypes between healthy human individuals. Libraries were prepared by immunoSEQ multiplex PCR; TCRdb keeps only in-frame clonotypes and omits some of them. The repertoire has a few hundred thousand clones, 75% to 80% of them found once; the top ten carry 12%. Sequenced sample: PBMCs. These receptors were taken from a woman between 35 and 50 years old in good health. Some clones in this sample may be carry-over from other donors' samples.

V usage is TRBV19 and J usage is TRBJ2-4; TRBD2 might be the D (5 bases). From germline, CDR1 is LNHDA and CDR2 SQIVND (reference sequence). There are 15 residues in the CDR3. V lost 3 bases to trimming and J lost 0 bases, with 9 bases between them. The CDR3 here is CASSIPGIAKNIQYF. In nucleotides, the CDR3 is TGTGCCAGTAGTATCCCCGGGATAGCCAAAAACATTCAGTACTTC.

The chain uses TRBV19 and TRBJ2-2; the D is unclear. With 3 bases removed from V and 2 bases from J, the gap between germline ends came to 10 bases. CDR3 length: 15 amino acids. Germline CDR1 reads LNHDA; CDR2 reads SQIVND (reference sequence). DNA for the CDR3: TGTGCCAGTAGTATCCGCAGACAAAACACCGGGGAGCTGTTTTTT. Translation: CASSIRRQNTGELFF.

There are a few counts of this clone. A read error is likely here: a far larger clone is one base away. The sample carries other DNA sequences with the same CDR3. This rearrangement joins TRBV6-5 to TRBJ1-4; D perhaps matches TRBD1 (5 bases). Trimming removed 0 bases at V and 8 bases at J, with 13 bases between. This CDR3 is 15 amino acids long. From germline, CDR1 is MNHEY and CDR2 SVGAGI. CDR3 residues: CASSYSTGGVEKLFF. The CDR3 nucleotides read TGTGCCAGCAGTTACTCGACGGGGGGAGTGGAAAAACTGTTTTTT.

A remark on this clone: This may come from a read error, since a much larger clone is one base off. The chain uses TRBV4-1 and TRBJ2-3; D perhaps matches TRBD1 (5 bases). Germline CDR1 reads MGHRA; CDR2 reads YSYEKL. V was pared by 2 bases and J by 2 bases, with 11 bases between. This CDR3 contains 15 residues. The DNA for the CDR3 is TGCGCCAGCAGCCAACGGGCAGGGATCACAGATACGCAGTATTTT. It is translated as CASSQRAGITDTQYF.

This clone was counted only a few times. The chain links TRBV6-4 to TRBJ2-1; 7 bases are a match to TRBD2. Germline V gene data show CDR1 as MRHNA and CDR2 as SNTAGT. The CDR3 has 16 amino acids. V was pared by 0 bases and J by 3 bases, with 5 bases of the junction left unmatched. The CDR3 DNA reads TGTGCCAGCAGTGACTCCGCTAGCGGAGACTACAATGAGCAGTTCTTC. This codes for CASSDSASGDYNEQFF.

This chain connects TRBV18 to TRBJ1-5, with D perhaps matching TRBD1 (6 bases). Germline lookup yields CDR1 KGHSH and CDR2 LQKENI. This CDR3 has 14 residues. V shed 3 bases and J shed 3 bases, with 9 bases lying between them. For the CDR3, the DNA is TGTGCCAGCTCACCGGACAGCACCAATCAGCCCCAGCATTTT. Its translation is CASSPDSTNQPQHF.

This clone was counted once. A far larger clone is one nucleotide away, so this likely arose from a read error. The sample has other DNA sequences that encode this CDR3 too. V is TRBV4-3 and J is TRBJ2-7, with D perhaps matching TRBD2 (5 bases). This CDR3 comprises 13 residues. Per germline, CDR1 LGHNA and CDR2 YSLEER. V was clipped by 1 base and J by 4 bases, with 8 bases between them. In DNA form, the CDR3 reads TGCGCCAGCAGCCAAGGAGGGTATTACGAGCAGTACTTC. It yields the protein CASSQGGYYEQYF.

The V and J genes are TRBV7-9 and TRBJ2-5, with 13 nucleotides matching TRBD2. The ends lost 5 bases at V and 4 bases at J; junction bases unmatched: 10. Germline V gene data show CDR1 as SEHNR and CDR2 as FQNEAQ (reference sequence). CDR3 length equals 17 residues. For the CDR3, the DNA is TGTGCCAGCAGCCCCCACGGACTAGCGGGAGTTGTAGAGACCCAGTACTTC. Protein: CASSPHGLAGVVETQYF.

The CDR3 DNA reads as TGTGCCAGCAGCCCGGACTTTTTAGAGACCCAGTACTTC. It yields the protein CASSPDFLETQYF. The chain combines TRBV6-5 with TRBJ2-5, with D perhaps TRBD2 (5 bases). Germline CDR1 is MNHEY and CDR2 is SVGAGI. The CDR3 runs to 13 residues. With 6 bases removed from V and 4 bases from J, the gap between germline ends came to 12 bases.

DNA for the CDR3: TGCGCCAGCAGTGAGGTTAGCGGGAGCGTCTACGAGCAGTACTTC. Translated: CASSEVSGSVYEQYF. This chain uses TRBV10-2 with TRBJ2-5; TRBD2 matches 9 bases. The J call may be mistaken, given a closer DNA end match to TRBJ2-7. The CDR3 length is 15 residues. Germline V gene sequence: CDR1 WSHSY, CDR2 SAAADI.

Worth noting for this clone: A far larger clone is only one base removed, so a read error is likely. Other DNA sequences in this specimen translate into the identical CDR3. DNA for the CDR3: TGTGCCAGCAGCACCCCCCTGACAGGGGGTTCCTACGAGCAGTACTTC. This translates into CASSTPLTGGSYEQYF. The V and J genes are TRBV27 and TRBJ2-7, with 9 bases fitting TRBD1. CDR3 size: 16 residues. The V gene end was trimmed by 6 bases and the J gene end by 1 base; junction bases not matched to a gene: 10. Germline CDR1 is MNHEY and CDR2 is SMNVEV (reference sequence).

V is TRBV15 and J is TRBJ2-5; 10 bases are a match to TRBD1. CDR3 length: 14 residues. The J segment lost 0 bases and the V segment lost 8 bases, leaving 3 bases of the junction unmatched. Germline loops: CDR1 LNHNV, CDR2 YYDKDF (reference sequence). The CDR3 spells CATSGTGDQETQYF. The CDR3 coding sequence is TGTGCCACCTCCGGGACAGGGGACCAAGAGACCCAGTACTTC.

About this clone: At the DNA level, this CDR3 is encoded by other sequences in the same sample as well. The V and J genes are TRBV18 and TRBJ1-1; D is ambiguous. This CDR3 spans 13 amino acids. V shed 6 bases and J shed 0 bases, with 8 bases lying between them. CDR1 and CDR2 (germline): KGHSH, LQKENI. The CDR3 region has the DNA TGTGCCAGCTCCCTGGACCTGAACACTGAAGCTTTCTTT. This encodes CASSLDLNTEAFF.